Listed below are T cell receptor beta chains from one sample, sequenced in a study of technical replicates of blood from a few donors. Sequencing used immunoSEQ multiplex PCR; TCRdb keeps in-frame clones, though not all of them. The table shows over 55,000 clones, with about 95% occurring only once. The source material was PBMCs. These TCRs come from a human donor in good health. Some clones in this sample may be carry-over from other donors' samples. Each CDR3 is given with its conserved first and last residue. Each record gives: D gene, J gene, V gene, CDR3 DNA, CDR3 protein. D genes are given only for firm matches.

d_call: -; j_call: TRBJ2-7; v_call: TRBV13; cdr3_nt: TGTGCCAGCAGCCTTGACAGTTCCTACGAGCAGTACTTC; cdr3_aa: CASSLDSSYEQYF
d_call: -; j_call: TRBJ1-6; v_call: TRBV18; cdr3_nt: TGTGCCAGCTCACCCGAGGGATGGTCGGCCCTCCACTTT; cdr3_aa: CASSPEGWSALHF
d_call: TRBD1; j_call: TRBJ2-1; v_call: TRBV19; cdr3_nt: TGTGCCAGTAGTGGGGGCTCAGGGGGCTCCTACAATGAGCAGTTCTTC; cdr3_aa: CASSGGSGGSYNEQFF
d_call: TRBD1; j_call: TRBJ1-6; v_call: TRBV2; cdr3_nt: TGTGCCAGCAGGGGACAGGGAGTCTCACCCCTCCACTTT; cdr3_aa: CASRGQGVSPLHF
d_call: TRBD1; j_call: TRBJ1-2; v_call: TRBV6-1; cdr3_nt: TGTGCCAGCAGTGAGGACAGGGGGCAGAATGGCTACACCTTC; cdr3_aa: CASSEDRGQNGYTF
d_call: -; j_call: TRBJ2-1; v_call: TRBV7-3; cdr3_nt: TGTGCCAGCAGCCCGTATGCCGGCAATGAGCAGTTCTTC; cdr3_aa: CASSPYAGNEQFF
d_call: -; j_call: TRBJ1-6; v_call: TRBV4-1; cdr3_nt: TGCGCCAGCAGCCAAGAGCCCTCAGGGATCCAAACTACGAGCTCCTATAATTCACCCCTCCACTTT; cdr3_aa: CASSQEPSGIQTTSSYNSPLHF
d_call: TRBD1; j_call: TRBJ1-2; v_call: TRBV7-2; cdr3_nt: TGTGCCAGTAGACAGGGCATCTCCCTAGGGGATGGCTACACCTTC; cdr3_aa: CASRQGISLGDGYTF
d_call: TRBD2; j_call: TRBJ2-7; v_call: TRBV19; cdr3_nt: TGTGCCAGTAGTAGGCAACTAGCGGCGCCTCTCTACGAGCAGTACTTC; cdr3_aa: CASSRQLAAPLYEQYF
d_call: -; j_call: TRBJ1-4; v_call: TRBV5-1; cdr3_nt: TGCGCCAGCAGCTTGGGAGGGGGTAATGAAAAACTGTTTTTT; cdr3_aa: CASSLGGGNEKLFF
d_call: -; j_call: TRBJ1-5; v_call: TRBV23-1; cdr3_nt: TGCGCCAGCAGGTCAGTACCTTTGCGGCAGGGGAAGGGTCAGCCCCAGCATTTT; cdr3_aa: CASRSVPLRQGKGQPQHF
d_call: -; j_call: TRBJ2-3; v_call: TRBV18; cdr3_nt: TGTGCCAGCTCACCCTTCCCGTTGTCAGGGGGCACAGATACGCAGTATTTT; cdr3_aa: CASSPFPLSGGTDTQYF
d_call: -; j_call: TRBJ2-5; v_call: TRBV6-6; cdr3_nt: TGTGCCAGCAGCACCGGAGAGACCCAGTACTTC; cdr3_aa: CASSTGETQYF
d_call: TRBD1; j_call: TRBJ1-1; v_call: TRBV10-3; cdr3_nt: TGTGCCATCAGGTACAGGGGAGACACTGAAGCTTTCTTT; cdr3_aa: CAIRYRGDTEAFF
d_call: -; j_call: TRBJ1-6; v_call: TRBV5-6; cdr3_nt: TGTGCCAGCAGCTTGGGTTCAGGGTTCGGTAATTCACCCCTCCACTTT; cdr3_aa: CASSLGSGFGNSPLHF
d_call: -; j_call: TRBJ1-6; v_call: TRBV28; cdr3_nt: TGTGCCAGCAGTTTGCGACGGGATAATTCACCCCTCCACTTT; cdr3_aa: CASSLRRDNSPLHF
d_call: TRBD2; j_call: TRBJ2-7; v_call: TRBV5-5; cdr3_nt: TGTGCCAGCAGCTTGTGGACTAGCTCCTACGAGCAGTACTTC; cdr3_aa: CASSLWTSSYEQYF
d_call: -; j_call: TRBJ2-7; v_call: TRBV11-2; cdr3_nt: TGTGCCAGCAGCTTAGTTCAGTTCTACGAGCAGTACTTC; cdr3_aa: CASSLVQFYEQYF
d_call: TRBD1; j_call: TRBJ2-7; v_call: TRBV19; cdr3_nt: TGTGCCAGTACTAGCCGGGACAGGACTAACGAGCAGTACTTC; cdr3_aa: CASTSRDRTNEQYF
d_call: TRBD1; j_call: TRBJ1-1; v_call: TRBV7-3; cdr3_nt: TGTGCCAGCAGCGCGACCGGGACAGGGATGGGGAACACTGAAGCTTTCTTT; cdr3_aa: CASSATGTGMGNTEAFF
d_call: -; j_call: TRBJ2-7; v_call: TRBV6-5; cdr3_nt: TGTGCCAGCAGTCCAGACTATACATCCTACGAGCAGTACTTC; cdr3_aa: CASSPDYTSYEQYF
d_call: -; j_call: TRBJ2-5; v_call: TRBV11-2; cdr3_nt: TGTGCCAGCAGCTCCCAGACAGTCCAAGAGACCCAGTACTTC; cdr3_aa: CASSSQTVQETQYF